These 22 T cell receptor beta chains were all obtained from the same sample, sequenced in a study of blood T cell repertoires in COVID-19. The data were produced by immunoSEQ multiplex PCR, yet TCRdb's version contains in-frame clones alone and is incomplete. Of 110,000 to 150,000 clones in the sample, roughly 86% were seen once. Material: peripheral blood. These TCRs come from a human donor in a cohort sampled during active COVID-19.

This clone is a singleton in its sample. V is TRBV12-3 or TRBV12-4 and J is TRBJ2-7; 8 positions match TRBD1. Unmatched junction bases numbered 7, after V lost 4 bases and J lost 8 bases. The CDR3 totals 13 residues. CDR3 sequence reads: CASSSAGGYKQYF. The CDR3 coding sequence is TGTGCCAGCAGTTCGGCAGGGGGCTATAAGCAGTACTTC.

V is TRBV7-3 and J is TRBJ1-1; D is undetermined. The germline gives CDR1 SGHTA, CDR2 FQGTGA. V gave up 2 bases and J gave up 0 bases, with 4 bases separating them. The CDR3 is 13 amino acids. The CDR3, as DNA: TGTGCCAGCAGCTTAGAGTTGAACACTGAAGCTTTCTTT. It yields the protein CASSLELNTEAFF.

This clone was observed a single time. The chain combines TRBV12-5 with TRBJ2-7; no clear D gene. Per the germline V gene, CDR1 is LGHNT and CDR2 is FRNRAP. CDR3 size: 15 residues. V lost 6 bases, J lost 2 bases, and 17 bases lay in between. CDR3 sequence: CASGRGLNWAYEQYF. CDR3 nucleotide sequence: TGTGCTAGTGGGCGCGGCTTGAATTGGGCCTACGAGCAGTACTTC.

This chain connects TRBV12-5 to TRBJ1-1; D unclear. V shed 4 bases and J shed 1 base, with 7 bases lying between them. Germline CDR1 is LGHNT and CDR2 is FRNRAP. The CDR3 is made up of 13 amino acids. The CDR3 is CASGSTENTEAFF. The CDR3 coding sequence is TGTGCTAGTGGTTCCACTGAGAACACTGAAGCTTTCTTT.

This clone was observed a single time. V usage is TRBV7-9 and J usage is TRBJ2-1, with TRBD2 matching over 14 bases. Trimming took 5 bases from V and 5 from J; bases not matched to a gene: 8. Looked up from germline, CDR1 is SEHNR and CDR2 is FQNEAQ (reference sequence). The CDR3 contains 17 residues. CDR3 nucleotides: TGTGCCAGCAGCCCCCGGTGGACTAGCGGGGGGAACAATGAGCAGTTCTTC. Residues: CASSPRWTSGGNNEQFF.

This chain links TRBV27 with TRBJ1-1; D might be TRBD1 (5 bases). V was clipped by 3 bases and J by 3 bases, with 8 bases between them. The germline CDR1 and CDR2 sequences are MNHEY and SMNVEV (reference sequence). The CDR3 runs 13 residues. The CDR3 nucleotides are TGTGCCAGCAGTTTTAAGGGGCACACTGAAGCTTTCTTT. It encodes CASSFKGHTEAFF.

This chain uses TRBV30 with TRBJ2-3; 8 bases line up with TRBD2. J lost 2 bases, V lost 2 bases, and 6 bases had no gene match. Per germline, CDR1 GTSNPN and CDR2 SVGIG (reference sequence). The CDR3 extends over 15 amino acids. The CDR3 DNA reads TGTGCCTGGAGTCGGGGGGGTTACCTCACAGATACGCAGTATTTT. This gives the protein CAWSRGGYLTDTQYF.

Regarding this clone: Other DNA sequences from this sample encode an identical CDR3 as well. The gene calls are TRBV9 and TRBJ1-1, with D perhaps matching TRBD1 (5 bases). The V gene lost 0 bases and the J gene lost 4 bases, with 10 bases spanning the gap. Germline V lookup: CDR1 SGDLS, CDR2 YYNGEE. The CDR3 length is 14 residues. The CDR3 is CASSVAGGGTEAFF. CDR3 DNA: TGTGCCAGCAGCGTAGCGGGGGGGGGCACTGAAGCTTTCTTT.

The rearrangement links TRBV5-1 to TRBJ1-1, with 7 bases that match TRBD1. The CDR3 length is 18 residues. Germline loops: CDR1 SGHRS, CDR2 YFSETQ. The junction had 14 bases not matched to a gene; V was cut back by 0 bases and J by 3 bases. This CDR3 is CASSLGIGRGREDTEAFF. The CDR3 DNA is TGCGCCAGCAGCTTGGGGATAGGTAGGGGGCGCGAGGACACTGAAGCTTTCTTT.

V usage is TRBV28 and J usage is TRBJ2-1; TRBD1 aligns across 9 bases. This CDR3 has 13 residues. V trimming: 9 bases; J trimming: 8 bases; junction bases outside the gene matches: 8. The V gene's germline CDR1 is MDHEN and CDR2 SYDVKM. The CDR3 here is CASRGQGRDEQFF. The CDR3 DNA sequence: TGTGCCAGTCGAGGACAGGGGCGCGATGAGCAGTTCTTC.

This clone was detected once. The chain links TRBV3-1 (or the pseudogene TRBV3-2) to TRBJ2-2; D might be TRBD2 (6 bases). Trimming removed 3 bases at V and 1 base at J, with 9 bases between. Per germline, CDR1 LGHDT and CDR2 YNNKEL (reference sequence). CDR3 size: 15 residues. CDR3 region: CASSHRGKNTGELFF. The DNA of the CDR3 is TGTGCCAGCAGCCATCGGGGGAAGAACACCGGGGAGCTGTTTTTT.

This clone has more than one count but fewer than ten. This chain links TRBV6-5 with TRBJ2-1; possible D gene TRBD2, 5 bases. The germline CDR1 and CDR2 sequences are MNHEY and SVGAGI. Deletions cut 6 bases from V and 9 bases from J, with 15 bases between. The CDR3 covers 13 residues. For the CDR3, the DNA is TGTGCCAGCAGCCTACTAGGAGCGGTTGAGCAGTTCTTC. This sequence encodes CASSLLGAVEQFF.

The J gene is TRBJ1-6, the V gene TRBV30; TRBD1 matches 8 bases. The V gene end was trimmed by 2 bases and the J gene end by 7 bases; junction bases not matched to a gene: 7. The CDR3 is 15 amino acids. Germline V gene data show CDR1 as GTSNPN and CDR2 as SVGIG (reference sequence). The CDR3 is CAWSSGGLGNSPLHF. In nucleotides, the CDR3 is TGTGCCTGGAGTTCAGGGGGCTTAGGGAATTCACCCCTCCACTTT.

The V and J genes are TRBV6-5 and TRBJ1-2, with 11 positions matching TRBD1. Per the germline V gene, CDR1 is MNHEY and CDR2 is SVGAGI. V lost 6 bases, J lost 5 bases, and 8 bases stayed unmatched. This CDR3 contains 15 residues. The chain's CDR3 is CASSPAGQGAYGYTF. The DNA of the CDR3 is TGTGCCAGCAGCCCGGCCGGACAGGGGGCATATGGCTACACCTTC.

The chain joins TRBV7-4 to TRBJ1-4; 10 bases match TRBD1. This CDR3 has 16 residues. Per the germline V gene, CDR1 is SGHVT and CDR2 is SQSDAQ. V dropped 5 bases and J dropped 7; count of bases not matched to a gene: 10. DNA for the CDR3: TGTGCCAGCAGCAAAGACAGGGGGCCTGAGGGTGAAAAACTGTTTTTT. Its protein is CASSKDRGPEGEKLFF. Using reference TRBV7-4 and TRBJ1-4 for the parts outside the CDR3, the full variable domain is GAGVSQSPRYKVAKRGRDVALRCDSISGHVTLYWYRQTLGQGSEVLTYSQSDAQRDKSGRPSGRFSAERPERSVSTLKIQRTEQGDSAVYLCASSKDRGPEGEKLFFGSGTQLSVL.

The chain links TRBV28 to TRBJ2-3, with D perhaps matching TRBD2 (6 bases). In germline, CDR1 is MDHEN, CDR2 SYDVKM. This CDR3 has 15 amino acids. The germline V and J ends were trimmed by 6 bases and 5 bases, with 18 bases remaining between them. CDR3 sequence reads: CASSVGGVRIDTQYF. DNA for the CDR3: TGTGCCAGCAGCGTCGGAGGGGTTAGAATAGATACGCAGTATTTT.

This clone is a singleton in its sample. V gene TRBV13 combines with J gene TRBJ2-1, with TRBD2 matching 15 bases. This CDR3 has 20 amino acids. The germline CDR1 and CDR2 sequences are PRHDT and FYEKMQ (reference sequence). V lost 4 bases to trimming and J lost 1 base; unmatched junction nucleotides: 11. The CDR3 here is CASSCGLAGGLEWSYNEQFF. As DNA, the CDR3 is TGTGCCAGCAGCTGCGGACTAGCGGGGGGGCTTGAGTGGTCCTACAATGAGCAGTTCTTC.

Points on this clone: A junction boundary mismatches the germline segment, possibly from a read error. V gene TRBV7-2 combines with J gene TRBJ2-6; 7 nucleotides agree with TRBD2. Per the germline V gene, CDR1 is SGHTA and CDR2 is FQGNSA. The CDR3 is made up of 16 amino acids. The CDR3 sequence is CASSLAASSGANVLTF. The CDR3 DNA is TGTGCCAGCAGCCTAGCGGCCAGCTCTGGGGCCAACGTCCTGACTTTC.

The chain has TRBV5-6 and TRBJ2-1; the D gene is possibly TRBD2 (6 bases). The CDR3 extends over 15 amino acids. Germline CDR1 is SGHDT and CDR2 is YYEEEE. Trimming stripped 2 bases from V and 6 bases from J, with 15 bases between. The CDR3 spells CASSLRASVVNEQFF. CDR3 coding DNA: TGTGCCAGCAGCTTACGAGCTAGCGTAGTCAATGAGCAGTTCTTC.

The rearrangement joins TRBV5-1 to TRBJ2-5; TRBD1 agrees at 9 bases. CDR1 is SGHRS, CDR2 YFSETQ, per germline. Unmatched junction bases numbered 16, after V lost 4 bases and J lost 0 bases. This CDR3 region has 19 residues. The CDR3 region has the DNA TGCGCCAGCAGCCTCGCCCTTACAGGGGGCGCGTTGGACCAAGAGACCCAGTACTTC. It is translated as CASSLALTGGALDQETQYF.

The chain recombines TRBV28 with TRBJ1-1, with unresolved D. Trimming shortened V by 3 bases and J by 10 bases, and 18 bases separated the two germline ends. Germline lookup yields CDR1 MDHEN and CDR2 SYDVKM. This CDR3 has 14 amino acids. CDR3 sequence: CASSFSRGFAAAFF. The CDR3 DNA sequence: TGTGCCAGCAGTTTTTCCAGAGGTTTTGCCGCAGCTTTCTTT.

This clone was detected many times. The V gene is TRBV7-9, the J gene TRBJ2-5; D might be TRBD1 (5 bases). The CDR3 spans 15 residues. The ends were cut back, 1 base at V and 1 base at J, with 10 bases in the middle. Germline V gene lookup returns CDR1 SEHNR and CDR2 FQNEAQ (reference sequence). CDR3 in amino acids: CASSLEVTAQETQYF. CDR3 sequence (DNA): TGTGCCAGCAGCTTAGAGGTGACAGCCCAAGAGACCCAGTACTTC.